The sample holds many counts of the clone carrying this T cell receptor beta chain. The antigen remains undetermined. Researchers used two-round multiplex PCR to amplify TCR beta CDR3 starting from genomic DNA. TRBV and TRBJ genes each had their own specific primers in first-round PCR. TCRdb reprocessed the multiplex PCR reads with MiXCR, giving one entry per CDR3 protein. The data contain about 51,000 distinct CDR3 sequences, about 37% of them singletons. Per the germline V gene, CDR1 is SGHTA and CDR2 is FQGNSA. This CDR3 contains 16 residues. V lost 3 bases to trimming and J lost 11 bases; unmatched junction nucleotides: 14. This specimen comes from a study of prognosis after radiotherapy for stage I lung cancer. Study background: Medically, all non-small cell lung cancer patients were deemed inoperable. Points from the study as a whole: A difference in TRBV and TRBJ gene usage was reportedly seen between patients with and without metastases.

This TCR was recovered from a donor aged 50 or older with non-small cell lung cancer. Sample: PBMCs, taken before or after stereotactic body radiation therapy (not recorded which). V usage is TRBV7-2 and J usage is TRBJ1-1; 11 bases match TRBD1. The CDR3 DNA follows: TGTGCCAGCAGCTTCCGGACAGGGGGCGCGGGTACGGTGGCTTTCTTT. Encoded protein: CASSFRTGGAGTVAFF.